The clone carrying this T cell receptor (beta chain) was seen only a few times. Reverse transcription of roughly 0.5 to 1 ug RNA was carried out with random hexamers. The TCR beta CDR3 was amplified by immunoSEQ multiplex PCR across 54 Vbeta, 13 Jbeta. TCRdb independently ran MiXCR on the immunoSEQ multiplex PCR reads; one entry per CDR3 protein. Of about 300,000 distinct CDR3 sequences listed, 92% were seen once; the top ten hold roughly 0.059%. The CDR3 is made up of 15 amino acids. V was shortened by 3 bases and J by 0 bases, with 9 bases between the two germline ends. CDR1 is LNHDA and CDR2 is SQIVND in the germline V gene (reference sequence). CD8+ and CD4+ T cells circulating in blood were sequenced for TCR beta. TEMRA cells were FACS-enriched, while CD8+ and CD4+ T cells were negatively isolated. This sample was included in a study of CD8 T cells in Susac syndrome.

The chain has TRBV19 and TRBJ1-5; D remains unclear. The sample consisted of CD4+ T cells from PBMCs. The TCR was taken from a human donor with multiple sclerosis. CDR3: CASSIGGFSNQPQHF. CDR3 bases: TGTGCCAGTAGTATTGGAGGTTTTAGCAATCAGCCCCAGCATTTT.